The clone carrying this T cell receptor beta chain has only a few counts. The sample belongs to a study of regulatory T cells in long-lasting Graves disease. The TCR beta library used iRepertoire HTBI primers with Arm-PCR amplification of CDR3. TCRdb processed the multiplex PCR reads anew with MiXCR; each CDR3 protein has one entry. The sample gives a few hundred thousand distinct CDR3 sequences, 15% to 20% of which show up once; roughly a fifth is in the top ten. Germline V gene sequence: CDR1 MDHEN, CDR2 SYDVKM. CDR3 length: 14 residues. V was pared by 4 bases and J by 4 bases, with 11 bases between. The time point is: newly diagnosed GD, antithyroid drugs for less than 3 months. The authors made the TCR library using RNA they extracted from PBMCs. These records were also assigned to another study, of T cells in Graves' hyperthyroidism and ophthalmopathy.

This sequence joins TRBV28 and TRBJ2-1, with D possibly being TRBD1 (6 bases). Source: peripheral blood mononuclear cells (PBMCs), taken at new diagnosis, from a patient treated with antithyroid drugs. The sequence was collected from a woman between 18 and 29 years old with Graves disease. The chain's CDR3 is CASSWGTQYNEQFF. The CDR3 bases are TGTGCCAGCAGTTGGGGGACACAGTACAATGAGCAGTTCTTC.